A single T cell receptor beta chain is shown here with its context. The target antigen is unknown. These data originate in a study of post-analysis software for immune sequencing data. The overall study: Relapsing-remitting, secondary progressive and progressive-relapsing courses of multiple sclerosis were included. Study outcomes and limitations: Samples from one preparation batch, clustered by F measure, grouped strongly together. Elevated frequency relative to controls characterized four or five TRBV segments in patients, TRBV5-6, TRBV5-1 and TRBV20-1 among them. Multiple sclerosis patients had significantly lower normalized Chao1 diversity than controls.

Trimming left V 1 base short and J 5 bases short, with 5 bases between. The CDR3 spans 12 residues. Unique molecular identifiers were built into the TCR beta cDNA libraries. cDNA molecules numbering roughly 0.5 million came from roughly 1 to 10 million T cells. MiXCR was run by TCRdb on the PCR reads, yielding one entry per CDR3 protein. The sample has 450,000 to 650,000 distinct CDR3 sequences, roughly 46% seen once; the top ten hold under 2%. The receptor was derived from a girl aged 5 to 17 with multiple sclerosis. The chain combines TRBV12-3 or TRBV12-4 with TRBJ1-2; D is unresolved. Material: blood. The CDR3 bases are TGTGCCAGCAGTTTAGGTGTTTATGGCTACACCTTC. Translation: CASSLGVYGYTF.